Below are 2 T cell receptor beta chains sequenced from a single sample in a study of cytomegalovirus exposure and HLA in healthy donors. The PCR employed 60 Vbeta primers together with 13 Jbeta primers. Produced via immunoSEQ multiplex PCR; TCRdb's table is partial and in-frame only. Of 150,000 to 200,000 clones in the sample, around 68% are singletons; the top ten hold over 1.2%. The sample taken for sequencing was PBMCs. The origin of the receptors is a man over 45 in good health and CMV-seronegative.

The V and J genes are TRBV6-5 and TRBJ1-5, with 7 bases identical to TRBD1. V dropped 6 bases and J dropped 4; count of bases not matched to a gene: 3. There are 13 residues in the CDR3. CDR1 is MNHEY, CDR2 SVGAGI, per germline. The CDR3 region has the DNA TGTGCCAGCAGCTTACAGGGGAATCAGCCCCAGCATTTT. Amino acid sequence: CASSLQGNQPQHF.

The chain employs TRBV18 and TRBJ2-5; possible D gene TRBD1, 6 bases. Germline V CDR1 and CDR2: KGHSH, LQKENI. V lost 3 bases to trimming and J lost 2 bases, with 10 bases between them. This CDR3 comprises 14 residues. CDR3 amino acids: CASSPQGRQETQYF. The CDR3 region has the DNA TGTGCCAGCTCACCGCAGGGGCGGCAAGAGACCCAGTACTTC.